This T cell receptor (beta chain) was captured by sequencing in a study of beta chain features in type 1 diabetes (dated by TCRdb to 2016 to 2018). Notes on the research overall: Patients and healthy donors did not differ in mean age, gender distribution, total cell number or subset yield. The study compared TCRB repertoires of sorted circulating CD4+ T cell subsets between recently diagnosed type 1 diabetes patients and matched healthy donors. Across all samples, 107,917,701 sorted cells were examined, and cell number per subset correlated strongly with RNA yield. Regulatory and stem cell-like memory subsets were obtained from only 8 patients and about eight healthy donors, while naive and central memory subsets were obtained from all 30 or so donors. Study-wide conclusions, independent of this receptor: Because cDNA rather than genomic DNA was sequenced, highly expressing activated cells could have been over-represented, although no difference in activation and CD3 levels was found between groups. The naive, central memory and regulatory TCRB repertoires appeared to resemble one another more closely among patients than among healthy donors. Because the HLA sub-analyses included only small numbers of individuals, any influence of HLA type on TCRB rearrangement was left unresolved. Patients with type 1 diabetes made fewer insertions and deleted more nucleotides at VDJ recombination sites, implying thymic rearrangement abnormalities. PCR may preferentially amplify shorter templates, but because patient and control samples were amplified and corrected together, any resulting skew would affect both groups equally. In all four CD4+ subsets, TCRB CDR3 length was moderately but significantly shorter in type 1 diabetes patients.

The CDR3 covers 11 residues, taking in both the cysteine and the phenylalanine. Here the CDR3 DNA is all that survives: 33 bases in frame from base 1. The germline V gene encodes CDR1 MDHEN and CDR2 SYDVKM. Worth noting for this clone: Its antigen is still unknown. Per-base quality was not reported, and no clone a single base away is much larger than it.

The entire isolated RNA was reverse transcribed using the High Capacity cDNA Reverse Transcription Kit, and thus expressed TCRB transcripts were sequenced. Deep immunoSEQ sequencing was performed on naive, central memory and regulatory T cell samples, with an average of roughly 3.3 million total reads per sample. Sorted cells were lysed in RLT buffer and RNA was extracted with DNase-treated RNeasy Micro or Mini kits, depending on cell number. To prevent cross-contamination, every cell subset was processed on its own, while patient and healthy donor samples were processed together. TCRB sequences were amplified from cDNA with the immunoSEQ multiplex PCR, producing 87-bp fragments spanning the CDR3 region. Sequencing of the amplicons was performed on the Illumina HiSeq platform. The source study handled its data this way. PCR bias was corrected computationally using synthetic template baselines, and reads within Hamming distance 2 were collapsed, with unmergeable singletons discarded. By aligning reads against IMGT, V, D and J genes, CDR3 length, and insertions or deletions at six rearrangement sites were assigned. Clonotype counts were normalized to sorted cell number within each subset before computing true diversity and Gini coefficients with the tcR R package. The overlap coefficient, calculated on TCRB nucleotide sequences, was used to quantify repertoire sharing. Out-of-frame TCRB sequences from naive cells were analyzed as a proxy for the pre-selection repertoire. TCRdb took over this immuneACCESS table, retaining in-frame rearrangements with V and J assigned. Such tables are incomplete; in checked studies, under half of the missing clones stem from an unresolved V gene, and the remainder is unexplained. That table supplies the V and J calls and clone size; D and trimming were determined from the DNA. Present in this sample are under 950,000 clones, 15% to 20% of which were seen just once. 0.023% of the sample comes from the top ten.

Each donor gave one peripheral blood draw, roughly 120 mL on average, collected into heparinised tubes. Naive, central memory, regulatory and stem cell-like memory CD4+ T cells were sorted on a BD FACSAria II using a panel including CD45RO, CCR7, CD25, CD127, CD95 and CD27. A purity above 98% was achieved for all sorted populations. PBMCs were isolated right away by Lymphoprep density gradient centrifugation and were stained directly, without culture. To minimize batch effects, samples were stained and sorted in pairs, one healthy donor with one patient per experiment. The sequenced material came from naive CD4+ T cells from blood. What the cell subset or site label conveys for this sample: true naive CD4+ T cells. Recombination joined TRBV28 with TRBJ2-5; no D segment can be confidently identified. The end of the DNA is better explained by TRBJ2-7, so the J call may be wrong. The clonotype originates from a woman in her late teens or twenties in good health. The CDR3 protein is CASTAPYEQYF. The bases read TGTGCCAGCACTGCGCCATACGAGCAGTACTTC.